The 2 T cell receptor beta chains presented below share a single source sample, sequenced in a study of T-cell memory formation after mild COVID-19. One entry per CDR3 protein, called by TCRdb with MiXCR from the 5' RACE reads. The data show some 160,000 distinct CDR3 sequences, roughly 13% seen once. The sample was PBMCs or a T cell subset sorted from them (not recorded which). The receptors shown here come from a man aged 18 to 29 who had mild COVID-19 (a few samples of this study predate the infection). Cell type and time point are not known.

This clonotype has ten or more counts. CDR3 in amino acids: CASSLSPGPNYEQYF. CDR3 coding DNA: TGCGCCAGCAGCTTATCCCCGGGACCGAACTACGAGCAGTACTTC. This chain uses TRBV5-1 with TRBJ2-7; the D call may be TRBD1 or TRBD2 (5 bases each). Trimming pared 2 bases from V and 3 bases from J, leaving 15 bases between. The V gene's germline CDR1 is SGHRS and CDR2 YFSETQ. The CDR3 has 15 amino acids.

There are many counts of this clonotype. The chain couples TRBV7-2 to TRBJ2-3; 8 positions match TRBD1. CDR1 and CDR2 (germline): SGHTA, FQGNSA. This CDR3 comprises 14 residues. V shed 5 bases, J shed 4 bases, and the junction held 5 bases outside the gene matches. CDR3 nucleotide sequence: TGTGCCAGCAGCCGCGACAGGGGCCCAGATACGCAGTATTTT. Translation: CASSRDRGPDTQYF.